This T cell receptor (beta chain) was identified during a study of blood T cell repertoires in COVID-19. Study summary: Donors in the United States, Italy and Spain gave samples during acute or convalescent COVID-19.

CDR3 length: 14 amino acids. The germline CDR1 and CDR2 sequences are GTSNPN and SVGIG (reference sequence). The junction had 3 bases not matched to a gene; V was cut back by 4 bases and J by 2 bases. Sequencing used immunoSEQ multiplex PCR; TCRdb keeps in-frame clones, though not all of them. The table shows 100,000 to 150,000 clones, with approximately 88% occurring only once. The TCR was taken from a man over 45 with acute or convalescent COVID-19. The chain couples TRBV30 to TRBJ1-2, with 11 positions matching TRBD1. Material for sequencing was peripheral blood. Written as DNA, the CDR3 is TGTGCCTGGACTGGGGACAGGGGGAACTATGGCTACACCTTC. It translates to CAWTGDRGNYGYTF.